These T cell receptor beta chains were read from a single sample in a study of T cell changes during pregnancy in multiple sclerosis. The table came from immunoSEQ multiplex PCR; TCRdb's copy has only in-frame clones and leaves some out. The sample has approximately 20,000 clones, approximately 89% seen once. The sequencing here drew on CD8+ T cells from peripheral blood mononuclear cells, taken after pregnancy. The receptors were sampled from a female donor in good health, enrolled as a control in a pregnancy study. The CDR3 runs from the conserved cysteine through the conserved F or W. A D gene is named only where the DNA matches it firmly. The listing skips clone size in some rows; elsewhere it reads once, few, many or a size class.

size | D | J | V | CDR3 | DNA
NA | NA | TRBJ1-1 | TRBV7-9 | CASSFGMSEHFEAFF | TGTGCCAGCAGCTTCGGTATGAGCGAACACTTTGAAGCTTTCTTT
NA | TRBD2 | TRBJ2-6 | TRBV4-3 | CASSSGEVSGANVLTF | TGCGCCAGCAGCAGCGGGGAGGTCTCTGGGGCCAACGTCCTGACTTTC
NA | TRBD1 | TRBJ2-7 | TRBV9 | CASSKQTGYSYEQYF | TGTGCCAGCAGTAAACAGACAGGGTACTCCTACGAGCAGTACTTC
NA | NA | TRBJ1-5 | TRBV14 | CASSQSARGEGPQHF | TGTGCCAGCAGCCAAAGTGCGCGGGGGGAAGGGCCCCAGCATTTT
NA | TRBD1 | TRBJ1-1 | TRBV28 | CASSSTYRGDTEAFF | TGTGCCAGCAGTTCCACGTACAGGGGGGACACTGAAGCTTTCTTT
NA | NA | TRBJ1-2 | TRBV5-6 | CASSLLSLVGGGYTF | TGTGCCAGCAGCTTGCTCTCTCTCGTAGGCGGTGGCTACACCTTC
NA | TRBD1 | TRBJ1-2 | TRBV7-2 | CASSEDRGGDGYTF | TGTGCCAGCAGCGAGGACAGGGGGGGGGATGGCTACACCTTC
NA | TRBD2 | TRBJ2-7 | TRBV7-2 | CASSPGLAGNLYEQYF | TGTGCCAGCAGCCCGGGACTAGCGGGGAACCTTTACGAGCAGTACTTC
NA | NA | TRBJ2-1 | TRBV9 | CASSVEGGVSPSSSYNEQFF | TGTGCCAGCAGCGTAGAAGGGGGGGTCAGCCCCTCGAGCTCCTACAATGAGCAGTTCTTC
NA | NA | TRBJ1-5 | TRBV6-5 | CASSPTGYNNQPQHF | TGTGCCAGCAGCCCCACAGGGTACAACAATCAGCCCCAGCATTTT
NA | NA | TRBJ1-1 | TRBV5-6 | CASSATGNTEAFF | TGTGCCAGCAGCGCGACAGGGAACACTGAAGCTTTCTTT
NA | NA | TRBJ2-3 | TRBV5-8 | CASSLSAGLPRRDTQYF | TGTGCCAGCAGCTTGAGCGCTGGATTACCCCGGCGGGATACGCAGTATTTT
NA | NA | TRBJ2-1 | TRBV7-9 | CASSLLRGAIYNEQFF | TGTGCCAGCAGCCTACTCCGGGGGGCAATCTACAATGAGCAGTTCTTC
NA | TRBD1 | TRBJ2-1 | TRBV5-6 | CASSVRKQGAGEQFF | TGTGCCAGCAGCGTACGTAAACAGGGGGCCGGTGAGCAGTTCTTC
NA | NA | TRBJ2-5 | TRBV9 | CASSPLGRGGILETQYF | TGTGCCAGCAGCCCCCTGGGGAGGGGGGGCATCTTGGAGACCCAGTACTTC
NA | TRBD1 | TRBJ2-7 | TRBV27 | CASSLNHPGTGVYEQYF | TGTGCCAGCAGTTTGAACCACCCCGGGACAGGGGTTTACGAGCAGTACTTC
NA | NA | TRBJ1-1 | TRBV19 | CASRGAGGTEAFF | TGTGCCAGTAGAGGGGCCGGGGGGACTGAAGCTTTCTTT
once | NA | TRBJ2-7 | TRBV30 | CAWSSSLSPWIEQYF | TGTGCCTGGAGTTCTAGCTTGAGCCCCTGGATTGAGCAGTACTTC
NA | TRBD1 | TRBJ1-1 | TRBV19 | CASSQTGANTEAFF | TGTGCCAGTAGTCAGACAGGGGCGAACACTGAAGCTTTCTTT
NA | TRBD1 | TRBJ1-5 | TRBV7-9 | CASTVQGAQPQHF | TGTGCCAGCACCGTTCAGGGGGCTCAGCCCCAGCATTTT
NA | TRBD1 | TRBJ2-7 | TRBV7-6 | CASSPSGQGSFEQYF | TGTGCCAGCAGCCCTTCGGGACAGGGTTCGTTCGAGCAGTACTTC
NA | NA | TRBJ2-7 | TRBV7-2 | CASSWSDGNSYEQYF | TGTGCCAGCAGCTGGTCCGACGGGAACTCCTACGAGCAGTACTTC
NA | NA | TRBJ1-2 | TRBV6-5 | CASSLTEAAGYGYTF | TGTGCCAGCAGTCTAACAGAAGCGGCTGGTTATGGCTACACCTTC
NA | NA | TRBJ1-1 | TRBV7-2 | CASSLGGVGTEAFF | TGTGCCAGCAGCTTAGGGGGGGTTGGGACTGAAGCTTTCTTT
NA | TRBD2 | TRBJ2-3 | TRBV6-4 | CASSELGGETDTQYF | TGTGCCAGCAGTGAACTGGGGGGGGAAACAGATACGCAGTATTTT
NA | TRBD1 | TRBJ2-7 | TRBV9 | CASSVSGQGTYEQYF | TGTGCCAGCAGCGTCTCTGGACAGGGGACCTACGAGCAGTACTTC
once | TRBD2 | TRBJ2-7 | TRBV4-2 | CASSGMAGGSYEQYF | TGTGCCAGCAGCGGAATGGCGGGGGGGAGCTACGAGCAGTACTTC
NA | NA | TRBJ1-1 | TRBV19 | CASSRGTVNTEAFF | TGTGCCAGTAGTAGGGGCACCGTGAACACTGAAGCTTTCTTT
NA | NA | TRBJ1-5 | TRBV9 | CASSVGTAGNQPQHF | TGTGCCAGCAGCGTAGGAACCGCGGGCAATCAGCCCCAGCATTTT
NA | TRBD1 | TRBJ1-2 | TRBV19 | CASSIGVTGSVYGYTF | TGTGCCAGTAGTATAGGGGTGACAGGGTCCGTGTATGGCTACACCTTC
NA | NA | TRBJ2-7 | TRBV6-6 | CASSYKSGLTYEQYF | TGTGCCAGCAGTTATAAGTCGGGATTAACCTACGAGCAGTACTTC
NA | TRBD1 | TRBJ1-2 | TRBV9 | CASSGVRRGPDYGYTF | TGTGCCAGCAGCGGGGTTAGAAGGGGGCCAGACTATGGCTACACCTTC
NA | NA | TRBJ2-1 | TRBV6-5 | CASSSGGPYNEQFF | TGTGCCAGCAGTTCGGGGGGCCCTTACAATGAGCAGTTCTTC
NA | NA | TRBJ1-2 | TRBV5-6 | CASSLQQAFSGYTF | TGTGCCAGCAGCTTGCAACAGGCCTTCTCGGGCTACACCTTC
NA | TRBD2 | TRBJ2-3 | TRBV7-2 | CASSEAGGSTDTQYF | TGTGCCAGCAGCGAAGCGGGGGGGAGCACAGATACGCAGTATTTT
few | NA | TRBJ1-1 | TRBV6-1 | CASPRGGTGNTEAFF | TGTGCCAGCCCCCGTGGGGGGACGGGGAACACTGAAGCTTTCTTT